Below, 3 T cell receptor beta chains from the same sample are listed, as sequenced in a study of T-cell reconstitution after alpha-beta-depleted transplantation in children (dated by TCRdb to about 2016). Libraries were prepared through PCR. Sequencing was performed on an Illumina HiSeq 2500. TCR libraries were prepared with molecular barcoding, using unique molecular identifiers to normalize TCRbeta repertoire quantification. TCRdb reprocessed the public reads (quality trimming at Q25 with fastp, clone calling with MiXCR) and kept in-frame beta chains. Each entry merges the rows of one CDR3 protein and shows their most common DNA and genes. The table for this sample lists fewer than 550,000 distinct CDR3 sequences; approximately 11% of them were counted only once. Roughly 5% of the sample goes to the ten largest clones. The material sequenced was PBMCs from the stem cell graft donor, taken from the stem cell graft. Receptor source: a human donor who donated a stem cell graft to a child with acute myeloid leukemia.

This clonotype has more than one count but fewer than ten. The chain combines TRBV6-5 with TRBJ1-6; D is undetermined. The germline V gene has CDR1 MNHEY and CDR2 SVGAGI. V lost 2 bases and J lost 14, with 10 bases in between. The CDR3 is made up of 12 amino acids. The CDR3: CASSYPGGSLHF. Here the CDR3 DNA reads TGTGCCAGCAGTTACCCGGGTGGATCCCTCCACTTT.

This clonotype showed up just a few times. The V and J genes are TRBV7-8 and TRBJ2-6; 8 bases fit TRBD1. The V gene end was trimmed by 3 bases and the J gene end by 0 bases; junction bases not matched to a gene: 7. This CDR3 has 18 residues. CDR1 and CDR2 (germline): SGHVS, FQNEAQ. The CDR3 sequence is CASSLTGAASSGANVLTF. As DNA, the CDR3 is TGTGCCAGCAGCTTGACAGGGGCAGCGAGCTCTGGGGCCAACGTCCTGACTTTC.

This clonotype was detected a few times. The rearrangement uses TRBV7-2 and TRBJ2-1; TRBD2 matches 7 bases. From germline, CDR1 is SGHTA and CDR2 FQGNSA. V gave up 4 bases and J gave up 4 bases; unmatched junction bases: 10. The CDR3 consists of 16 residues. CDR3 amino acids: CASSSQRGGRYNEQFF. The CDR3 bases are TGTGCCAGCAGCTCCCAGCGGGGAGGAAGATACAATGAGCAGTTCTTC. The full variable domain, completed using reference TRBV7-2 and TRBJ2-1, is GAGVSQSPSNKVTEKGKDVELRCDPISGHTALYWYRQSLGQGLEFLIYFQGNSAPDKSGLPSDRFSAERTGGSVSTLTIQRTQQEDSAVYLCASSSQRGGRYNEQFFGPGTRLTVL.